The 21 T cell receptor beta chains below come from one sample, sequenced in a study of cytomegalovirus exposure and HLA in healthy donors. In the PCR, 60 Vbeta and 13 Jbeta primers were used. Sequencing was performed with immunoSEQ multiplex PCR; in TCRdb, only in-frame clones are kept and a portion is missing. The sample includes some 98,000 clones, 70% to 80% of them seen just once. Source material: PBMCs. The receptors originated from a female donor in good health and CMV-seronegative.

This clone was recorded once. The chain uses TRBV6-1 and TRBJ2-5; 10 nucleotides align to TRBD2. V dropped 2 bases and J dropped 1; count of bases not matched to a gene: 1. The CDR3 has 15 residues. Germline values: CDR1 MNHNS, CDR2 SASEGT. CDR3 loop: CASSELAGGQETQYF. CDR3 in DNA: TGTGCCAGCAGTGAATTAGCGGGGGGCCAAGAGACCCAGTACTTC.

The table lists this clone with a few counts. The V call is TRBV6-5, the J call TRBJ1-2; maybe TRBD1 (6 bases). Trimming took 6 bases from V and 2 from J, leaving 16 bases between them. Germline assignment: CDR1 MNHEY and CDR2 SVGAGI. The CDR3 extends over 15 amino acids. The CDR3 DNA reads TGTGCCAGCAGCCTTACCCCCGGGACAAACTATGGCTACACCTTC. This translates into CASSLTPGTNYGYTF.

This clone was detected once. This chain connects TRBV6-6 to TRBJ1-2; D is perhaps TRBD1 (6 bases). This CDR3 is 13 amino acids long. CDR1 is MNHNY and CDR2 is SVGAGI in the germline V gene (reference sequence). The ends were cut back, 8 bases at V and 2 bases at J, with 12 bases in the middle. The CDR3 nucleotides are TGTGCCAGCCACAGGGACCTCAACTATGGCTACACCTTC. Translation: CASHRDLNYGYTF.

The V call is TRBV27, the J call TRBJ2-7; 7 bases are a match to TRBD1. V was clipped by 5 bases and J by 6 bases; unmatched bases: 13. The CDR3 extends over 15 amino acids. Germline loops: CDR1 MNHEY, CDR2 SMNVEV (reference sequence). The CDR3 DNA sequence: TGTGCCAGCAGTGACAGACAGGGAATAATGGTCGAGCAGTACTTC. Translation gives CASSDRQGIMVEQYF.

The CDR3 region has the DNA TGCAGCGTTGAAGATCGGGACATACCCCCTAACTATGGCTACACCTTC. Translation: CSVEDRDIPPNYGYTF. The gene calls are TRBV29-1 and TRBJ1-2, with a possible D match to TRBD1 (6 bases). CDR1 SQVTM and CDR2 ANQGSEA come from the germline V gene. The V and J ends lost 0 bases and 0 bases respectively, with 14 bases between them. The CDR3 sequence is 16 residues long.

V is TRBV2 and J is TRBJ2-6; D gene unclear. Germline values: CDR1 SNHLY, CDR2 FYNNEI. The germline V and J ends were trimmed by 3 bases and 8 bases, with 23 bases remaining between them. CDR3 length: 18 residues. The chain's CDR3 is CASSENRYLSQRSNVLTF. The CDR3, as DNA: TGTGCCAGCAGTGAGAATCGTTACTTGTCCCAACGCTCCAACGTCCTGACTTTC.

J is TRBJ1-5 and V is TRBV15; maybe TRBD1 (5 bases). The germline CDR1 and CDR2 sequences are LNHNV and YYDKDF (reference sequence). V was trimmed by 0 bases and J by 4 bases, leaving 10 bases between them. The CDR3 consists of 15 residues. The DNA for the CDR3 is TGTGCCACCAGCAGAGATAACGGGGGAAATCAGCCCCAGCATTTT. This codes for CATSRDNGGNQPQHF.

This chain links TRBV14 with TRBJ1-6; 7 bases align to TRBD1. The CDR3 runs to 16 residues. V was pared by 3 bases and J by 6 bases, with 8 bases of the junction left unmatched. CDR1 SGHDN and CDR2 FVKESK come from the germline V gene. CDR3 sequence (DNA): TGTGCCAGCAGCCAGAGGACAGGCATTTTTAATTCACCCCTCCACTTT. It yields the protein CASSQRTGIFNSPLHF.

The chain uses TRBV4-2 and TRBJ1-1; D perhaps matches TRBD1 (5 bases). The CDR3 is 17 amino acids. Trimming took off 2 bases at V and 1 base at J, with 17 bases between the two ends. Germline V gene data show CDR1 as LGHNA and CDR2 as YNFKEQ. The CDR3 DNA reads TGTGCCAGCAGCCAAATCTTGCCAGGGACTGGGAACACTGAAGCTTTCTTT. Amino acids: CASSQILPGTGNTEAFF.

This chain connects TRBV6-5 to TRBJ1-5; 7 bases match TRBD1. The CDR3 loop spans 14 amino acids. Trimming took 10 bases from V and 0 from J; bases not matched to a gene: 6. CDR1 MNHEY and CDR2 SVGAGI come from the germline V gene. The CDR3 spells CATNRGNSNQPQHF. DNA of the CDR3: TGTGCCACCAACAGGGGCAATAGCAATCAGCCCCAGCATTTT.

The chain couples TRBV2 to TRBJ2-1, with 14 bases that match TRBD2. The ends lost 7 bases at V and 5 bases at J; junction bases unmatched: 7. CDR3 size: 16 residues. Germline CDR1 is SNHLY and CDR2 is FYNNEI. The CDR3 region is CASKKGLAGEDNEQFF. For the CDR3, the DNA is TGTGCCAGCAAAAAGGGACTAGCGGGAGAGGACAATGAGCAGTTCTTC. Drawing the rest from reference TRBV2 and TRBJ2-1, the complete variable domain is EPEVTQTPSHQVTQMGQEVILRCVPISNHLYFYWYRQILGQKVEFLVSFYNNEISEKSEIFDDQFSVERPDGSNFTLKIRSTKLEDSAMYFCASKKGLAGEDNEQFFGPGTRLTVL.

The chain is built from TRBV10-2 and TRBJ2-7; possibly TRBD1 for D (6 bases). The V and J ends lost 6 bases and 0 bases respectively, with 9 bases between them. CDR1 is WSHSY and CDR2 is SAAADI in the germline V gene. CDR3 length equals 13 residues. This CDR3 is CASSRGYSYEQYF. The CDR3 DNA sequence: TGCGCCAGCAGCAGGGGATACTCCTACGAGCAGTACTTC.

The chain employs TRBV2 and TRBJ1-2; the match to TRBD1 covers 7 bases. Germline lookup yields CDR1 SNHLY and CDR2 FYNNEI. The CDR3 covers 15 residues. The V gene end was trimmed by 6 bases and the J gene end by 4 bases; junction bases not matched to a gene: 11. CDR3 residues: CASRPPGQTFYGYTF. The CDR3 DNA sequence: TGTGCCAGCAGGCCCCCGGGACAGACTTTCTATGGCTACACCTTC.

Here the CDR3 reads CASSSPDRGVGETQYF. The CDR3, as DNA: TGTGCCAGCAGTTCCCCGGACAGGGGGGTCGGAGAGACCCAGTACTTC. The V gene is TRBV6-6, the J gene TRBJ2-5; 10 nucleotides line up with TRBD1. Losses at the gene ends were 4 bases for V and 4 bases for J; bases not matched to a gene: 9. CDR1 is MNHNY, CDR2 SVGAGI, per germline (reference sequence). The length of the CDR3 is 16 residues.

The rearrangement joins TRBV27 to TRBJ2-3; 7 positions agree with TRBD2. Losses at the gene ends were 2 bases for V and 1 base for J; bases not matched to a gene: 15. CDR1 is MNHEY and CDR2 is SMNVEV in the germline V gene (reference sequence). The CDR3 spans 19 residues. CDR3 protein: CASSLKEFGREEGTDTQYF. In DNA form, the CDR3 reads TGTGCCAGCAGTTTAAAGGAATTTGGACGGGAGGAGGGCACAGATACGCAGTATTTT.

The J gene is TRBJ1-2, the V gene TRBV12-5; possible D gene TRBD1, 5 bases. Germline CDR1 and CDR2: LGHNT and FRNRAP. The CDR3 contains 14 residues. The ends were cut back, 6 bases at V and 0 bases at J, with 11 bases in the middle. CDR3 sequence reads: CASGVDRTNYGYTF. Written as DNA, the CDR3 is TGTGCTAGTGGGGTTGACAGAACTAACTATGGCTACACCTTC. The full variable domain, completed using reference TRBV12-5 and TRBJ1-2, is DARVTQTPRHKVTEMGQEVTMRCQPILGHNTVFWYRQTMMQGLELLAYFRNRAPLDDSGMPKDRFSAEMPDATLATLKIQPSEPRDSAVYFCASGVDRTNYGYTFGSGTRLTVV.

The rearrangement joins TRBV7-3 to TRBJ2-1; maybe TRBD2 (6 bases). The CDR3 extends over 13 amino acids. V gave up 5 bases and J gave up 7 bases, with 12 bases separating them. Germline loops: CDR1 SGHTA, CDR2 FQGTGA. In DNA, the CDR3 is TGTGCCAGCAGCCGGACCCGGGGGAATGAGCAGTTCTTC. Translated: CASSRTRGNEQFF.

This sequence joins TRBV7-3 and TRBJ2-7; 11 positions match TRBD2. The CDR3 is 15 amino acids. With V trimmed by 1 base and J by 6 bases, 5 bases remained unmatched. CDR1 is SGHTA, CDR2 FQGTGA, per germline. The CDR3 coding sequence is TGTGCCAGCAGCTTAAGACTAGCGGGACAAGTCGAGCAGTACTTC. This codes for CASSLRLAGQVEQYF.

V is TRBV6-6 and J is TRBJ1-6; 7 bases agree with TRBD1. This CDR3 has 14 amino acids. After removal of 7 bases from V and 10 bases from J, the junction contained 10 bases not matched to a gene. Germline assignment: CDR1 MNHNY and CDR2 SVGAGI (reference sequence). CDR3 nucleotides: TGTGCCAGCACCCTCCGCGGACAGGAATCACCCCTCCACTTT. Its translation: CASTLRGQESPLHF.

The J gene is TRBJ2-5, the V gene TRBV18, with D perhaps TRBD2 (7 bases). Between the trimmed V and J ends, which lost 0 bases and 0 bases, there was a span of 14 bases. The CDR3 runs 17 residues. Germline assignment: CDR1 KGHSH and CDR2 LQKENI. CDR3 nucleotides: TGTGCCAGCTCACCACCGGCGGGGGCCCCGTACCAAGAGACCCAGTACTTC. Protein: CASSPPAGAPYQETQYF.

This chain uses TRBV19 with TRBJ2-1, with D unclear. The germline gives CDR1 LNHDA, CDR2 SQIVND (reference sequence). The CDR3 sequence is 15 residues long. The V gene lost 0 bases and the J gene lost 5 bases, with 11 bases spanning the gap. The CDR3 loop is CASSIDRSYNNEQFF. The CDR3 DNA sequence: TGTGCCAGTAGTATAGACAGGTCCTACAACAATGAGCAGTTCTTC.